In this sample, the clone carrying this TCR beta chain turned up many times. Antigen: not known. The data belong to a study of identical twins. Overall study results and limits: For cord blood, abundant beta clonotypes had fewer insertions, unlike memory repertoires, which showed none. Beta out-of-frame twin sharing showed a weaker excess.

TCRdb re-derived calls from the 5' RACE reads in MiXCR, one entry per CDR3 protein. The sample has 690,000 or so distinct CDR3 sequences; more than 6.5% are singletons. Trimming took 0 bases from V and 5 from J, leaving 10 bases between them. The CDR3 has 14 residues. Germline-derived CDR1 and CDR2 are LGHDT and YNNKEL (reference sequence). This sample also belongs to another study, concerning yellow fever vaccine responses in identical twins. From that study: Vaccine T cell responses of twins reportedly seemed partly convergent and partly personalized.

The chain joins TRBV3-1 to TRBJ2-5; D is uncertain. Sequencing used PBMCs. This TCR derives from a young woman in good health. CDR3 DNA: TGTGCCAGCAGCCAAGATGAAGGGTTGGAGACCCAGTACTTC. It codes for CASSQDEGLETQYF.